What follows are 14 T cell receptor beta chains derived from one specimen sequenced in a study of blood T cell repertoires in COVID-19. Measured with immunoSEQ multiplex PCR; TCRdb has only the in-frame clones, and not every one. The table includes 200,000 to 300,000 clones, about 82% detected once. Sequenced input: PBMCs or T cells enriched from blood (not recorded which). The source is a woman in her 50s with acute COVID-19.

The chain is built from TRBV2 and TRBJ1-2; 10 nucleotides align to TRBD1. V dropped 3 bases and J dropped 6; count of bases not matched to a gene: 10. Germline CDR1 reads SNHLY; CDR2 reads FYNNEI. This CDR3 is built from 16 residues. The CDR3 region is CASSDRSTGGGDGYTF. As DNA, the CDR3 is TGTGCCAGCAGTGATCGCTCGACAGGGGGCGGTGATGGCTACACCTTC. The entire variable domain, with the rest obtained from reference TRBV2 and TRBJ1-2, is as follows: EPEVTQTPSHQVTQMGQEVILRCVPISNHLYFYWYRQILGQKVEFLVSFYNNEISEKSEIFDDQFSVERPDGSNFTLKIRSTKLEDSAMYFCASSDRSTGGGDGYTFGSGTRLTVV.

This clone has only one observation. The chain has TRBV9 and TRBJ1-3; D is unresolved. The ends were cut back, 1 base at V and 3 bases at J, with 5 bases in the middle. CDR1 is SGDLS, CDR2 YYNGEE, per germline. This CDR3 comprises 13 residues. Here the CDR3 DNA reads TGTGCCAGCAGCGTACAGTTTGGAAACACCATATATTTT. Protein sequence: CASSVQFGNTIYF.

This clone was detected a few times. V gene TRBV7-9 combines with J gene TRBJ2-3; TRBD2 matches 15 bases. The trim removed 5 bases at V and 9 bases at J, leaving 9 bases unmatched. Germline V gene lookup returns CDR1 SEHNR and CDR2 FQNEAQ (reference sequence). The CDR3 spans 16 residues. The CDR3 region has the DNA TGTGCCAGCAGCCTATCCGGGACTAGCGGGGGGCGGACGCAGTATTTT. Translated, it gives CASSLSGTSGGRTQYF.

The chain recombines TRBV3-1 (or the pseudogene TRBV3-2) with TRBJ2-1; D call uncertain. CDR3 length: 14 residues. Germline CDR1 LGHDT, CDR2 YNNKEL (reference sequence). Trimming took off 3 bases at V and 7 bases at J, with 13 bases between the two ends. Written as DNA, the CDR3 is TGTGCCAGCAGCCACAAAAGACTCATTAATGAGCAGTTCTTC. As protein: CASSHKRLINEQFF.

This clone showed up just a few times. This chain joins TRBV13 and TRBJ1-1; possibly TRBD1 for D (5 bases). The CDR3 extends over 15 amino acids. Per germline, CDR1 PRHDT and CDR2 FYEKMQ (reference sequence). V dropped 5 bases and J dropped 1 base, with 14 bases sitting between them. The CDR3 sequence: CASSRYFQGNTEAFF. The CDR3 DNA is TGTGCCAGCAGCCGATATTTCCAGGGGAACACTGAAGCTTTCTTT. The variable domain in full, completed from reference TRBV13 and TRBJ1-1, reads AAGVIQSPRHLIKEKRETATLKCYPIPRHDTVYWYQQGPGQDPQFLISFYEKMQSDKGSIPDRFSAQQFSDYHSELNMSSLELGDSALYFCASSRYFQGNTEAFFGQGTRLTVV.

The chain links TRBV5-6 to TRBJ1-2; 12 nucleotides agree with TRBD1. The CDR3 covers 15 residues. CDR1 SGHDT and CDR2 YYEEEE come from the germline V gene. V lost 5 bases to trimming and J lost 5 bases; unmatched junction nucleotides: 7. CDR3 sequence reads: CASRAGTGGWYGYTF. The CDR3 DNA reads TGTGCCAGCAGGGCCGGGACAGGGGGCTGGTATGGCTACACCTTC.

The gene calls are TRBV2 and TRBJ1-6; 7 bases fit TRBD1. The CDR3 consists of 14 residues. Germline V CDR1 and CDR2: SNHLY, FYNNEI. The junction had 7 bases not matched to a gene; V was cut back by 7 bases and J by 7 bases. CDR3 DNA: TGTGCCAGCAATCGGGACAGCAAAAATTCACCCCTCCACTTT. Translated: CASNRDSKNSPLHF. Looking up the rest from reference TRBV2 and TRBJ1-6 gives the full variable domain: EPEVTQTPSHQVTQMGQEVILRCVPISNHLYFYWYRQILGQKVEFLVSFYNNEISEKSEIFDDQFSVERPDGSNFTLKIRSTKLEDSAMYFCASNRDSKNSPLHFGNGTRLTVT.

The CDR3 reads CASSQFVRVNTEAFF. CDR3 bases: TGTGCCAGCAGCCAATTCGTTCGAGTGAACACTGAAGCTTTCTTT. The chain recombines TRBV14 with TRBJ1-1; D not certain. The germline V and J ends were trimmed by 2 bases and 0 bases, with 10 bases remaining between them. Germline CDR1 is SGHDN and CDR2 is FVKESK. The CDR3 has 15 amino acids.

CDR3 protein: CASSALRGKTYEQYF. The CDR3, as DNA: TGTGCCAGTAGTGCCCTCAGGGGAAAAACCTACGAGCAGTACTTC. The chain recombines TRBV19 with TRBJ2-7; D might be TRBD1 (6 bases). Germline V gives CDR1 LNHDA, CDR2 SQIVND (reference sequence). The CDR3 covers 15 residues. V lost 5 bases, J lost 2 bases, and 16 bases lay in between.

In its sample, this clone was seen many times. The J gene is TRBJ2-5, the V gene TRBV9; maybe TRBD1 (5 bases). In germline, CDR1 is SGDLS, CDR2 YYNGEE. The CDR3 runs to 16 residues. Deletions cut 1 base from V and 2 bases from J, with 15 bases between. CDR3 nucleotide sequence: TGTGCCAGCAGCGTAACTCCGTCAGGGATACAAGAGACCCAGTACTTC. It encodes CASSVTPSGIQETQYF.

This clone was observed once. The chain links TRBV5-1 to TRBJ1-4, with 9 nucleotides matching TRBD1. The CDR3 extends over 15 amino acids. V lost 5 bases and J lost 8; bases outside the gene matches: 10. Germline assignment: CDR1 SGHRS and CDR2 YFSETQ. CDR3 coding DNA: TGCGCCAGCAGTCGGGGACAGGGCGGTGGGGAAAAACTGTTTTTT. It is translated as CASSRGQGGGEKLFF.

The chain combines TRBV7-3 with TRBJ1-6; 9 bases agree with TRBD1. V dropped 0 bases and J dropped 8; count of bases not matched to a gene: 5. The CDR3 runs to 16 residues. Per the germline V gene, CDR1 is SGHTA and CDR2 is FQGTGA. CDR3 sequence: CASSLTGDRVHSPLHF. CDR3 coding DNA: TGTGCCAGCAGCTTAACGGGGGACAGGGTTCATTCACCCCTCCACTTT.

The V call is TRBV5-1, the J call TRBJ2-3; possible D gene TRBD2, 5 bases. The CDR3 consists of 12 residues. Germline-derived CDR1 and CDR2 are SGHRS and YFSETQ. V lost 4 bases, J lost 6 bases, and 9 bases lay in between. CDR3 sequence: CASSTGSDTQYF. The CDR3 DNA is TGCGCCAGCAGCACGGGGAGCGATACGCAGTATTTT.

The chain combines TRBV19 with TRBJ1-4; 7 positions match TRBD1. After removal of 7 bases from V and 10 bases from J, the junction contained 15 bases not matched to a gene. Germline V lookup: CDR1 LNHDA, CDR2 SQIVND (reference sequence). The CDR3 covers 15 residues. The CDR3 here is CASTPPGRGIGKLFF. The CDR3 DNA reads TGTGCCAGTACCCCCCCAGGCAGGGGGATCGGAAAACTGTTTTTT.